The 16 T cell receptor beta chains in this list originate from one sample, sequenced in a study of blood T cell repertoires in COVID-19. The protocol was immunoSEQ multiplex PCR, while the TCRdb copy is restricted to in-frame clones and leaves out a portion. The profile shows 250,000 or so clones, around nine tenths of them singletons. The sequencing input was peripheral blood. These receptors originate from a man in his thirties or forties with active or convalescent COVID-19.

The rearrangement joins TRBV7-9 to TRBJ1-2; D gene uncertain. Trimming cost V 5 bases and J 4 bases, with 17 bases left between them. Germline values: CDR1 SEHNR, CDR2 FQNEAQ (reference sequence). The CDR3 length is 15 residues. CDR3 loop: CASSPHGKSGYGYTF. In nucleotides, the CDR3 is TGTGCCAGCAGCCCTCACGGCAAGTCAGGCTATGGCTACACCTTC. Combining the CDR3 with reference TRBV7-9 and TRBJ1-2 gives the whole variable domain DTGVSQNPRHKITKRGQNVTFRCDPISEHNRLYWYRQTLGQGPEFLTYFQNEAQLEKSRLLSDRFSAERPKGSFSTLEIQRTEQGDSAMYLCASSPHGKSGYGYTFGSGTRLTVV.

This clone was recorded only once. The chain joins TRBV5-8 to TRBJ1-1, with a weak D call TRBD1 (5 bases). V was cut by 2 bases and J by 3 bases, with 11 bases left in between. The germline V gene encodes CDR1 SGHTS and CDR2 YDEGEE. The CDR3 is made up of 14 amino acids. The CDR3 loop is CASSLASRDTEAFF. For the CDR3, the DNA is TGTGCCAGCAGCTTAGCGTCCAGGGACACTGAAGCTTTCTTT.

CDR3 sequence reads: CASSKDRGGNQPQHF. The DNA of the CDR3 is TGTGCCAGTAGTAAGGACAGGGGAGGCAATCAGCCCCAGCATTTT. This rearrangement joins TRBV19 to TRBJ1-5; 9 bases map to TRBD1. CDR1 and CDR2 from the germline V gene are LNHDA and SQIVND (reference sequence). CDR3 length: 15 amino acids. V shed 4 bases and J 2 bases; nucleotides not matched to a gene: 3.

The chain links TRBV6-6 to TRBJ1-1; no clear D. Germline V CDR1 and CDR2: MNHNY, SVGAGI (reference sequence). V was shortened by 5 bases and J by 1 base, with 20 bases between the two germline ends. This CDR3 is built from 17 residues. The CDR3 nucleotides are TGTGCCAGCAGTCCAACGGGAGTGTCTAGGAAGAACACTGAAGCTTTCTTT. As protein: CASSPTGVSRKNTEAFF.

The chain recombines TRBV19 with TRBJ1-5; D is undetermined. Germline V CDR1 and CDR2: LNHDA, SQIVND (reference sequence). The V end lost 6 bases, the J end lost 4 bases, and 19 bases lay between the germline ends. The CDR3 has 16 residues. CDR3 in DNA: TGTGCCAGTAGACCGGGAATTACACGAAATAATCAGCCCCAGCATTTT. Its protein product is CASRPGITRNNQPQHF.

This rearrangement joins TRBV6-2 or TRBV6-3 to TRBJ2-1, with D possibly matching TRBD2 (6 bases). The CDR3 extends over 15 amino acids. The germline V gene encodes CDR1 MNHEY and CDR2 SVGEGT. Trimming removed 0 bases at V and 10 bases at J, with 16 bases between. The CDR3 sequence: CASSYSRDSPREQFF. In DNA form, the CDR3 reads TGTGCCAGCAGTTACTCGAGGGACTCCCCCCGAGAGCAGTTCTTC.

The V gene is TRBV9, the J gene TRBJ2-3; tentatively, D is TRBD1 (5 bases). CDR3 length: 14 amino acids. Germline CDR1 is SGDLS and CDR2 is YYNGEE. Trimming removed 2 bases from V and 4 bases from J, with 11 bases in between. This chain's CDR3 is CASSVSQGSDTQYF. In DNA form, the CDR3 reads TGTGCCAGCAGCGTCAGTCAGGGATCAGATACGCAGTATTTT.

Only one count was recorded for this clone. CDR3 sequence reads: CSASLFGRQSNQPQHF. CDR3 DNA: TGCAGTGCTAGTCTGTTCGGGAGACAGAGCAATCAGCCCCAGCATTTT. This sequence joins TRBV20-1 and TRBJ1-5; tentative D call: TRBD1 (5 bases). The length of the CDR3 is 16 residues. Germline V gene sequence: CDR1 DFQATT, CDR2 SNEGSKA (reference sequence). V was clipped by 3 bases and J by 1 base, with 16 bases between them.

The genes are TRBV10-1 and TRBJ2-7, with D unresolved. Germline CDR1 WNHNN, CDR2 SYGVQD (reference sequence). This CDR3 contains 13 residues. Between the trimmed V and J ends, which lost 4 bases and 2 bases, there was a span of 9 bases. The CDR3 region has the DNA TGCGCCAGCAGTGCGGGTTCAACCTACGAGCAGTACTTC. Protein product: CASSAGSTYEQYF.

The CDR3 reads CASSLRYSRTVSLNQETQYF. The CDR3 DNA is TGTGCCAGCAGTTTGAGATACAGTCGTACAGTCTCTCTAAACCAAGAGACCCAGTACTTC. The V and J genes are TRBV27 and TRBJ2-5; D uncertain. The CDR3 runs to 20 residues. The V and J ends lost 3 bases and 0 bases respectively, with 26 bases between them. Germline CDR1 is MNHEY and CDR2 is SMNVEV (reference sequence).

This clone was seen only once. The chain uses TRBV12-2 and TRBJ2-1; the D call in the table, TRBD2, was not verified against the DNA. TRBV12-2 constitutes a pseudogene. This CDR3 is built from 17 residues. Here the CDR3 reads CASRLTLAGGILLEQFF. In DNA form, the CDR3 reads TGTGCAAGTCGCCTAACCCTAGCGGGGGGGATCTTACTTGAGCAGTTCTTC.

The CDR3: CASRQGSLVNTEAFF. CDR3 DNA sequence: TGTGCCAGCAGACAGGGGTCTCTCGTGAACACTGAAGCTTTCTTT. The V and J genes are TRBV6-5 and TRBJ1-1; 7 bases are shared with TRBD1. V gave up 6 bases and J gave up 0 bases; unmatched junction bases: 7. This CDR3 comprises 15 residues. Germline-derived CDR1 and CDR2 are MNHEY and SVGAGI.

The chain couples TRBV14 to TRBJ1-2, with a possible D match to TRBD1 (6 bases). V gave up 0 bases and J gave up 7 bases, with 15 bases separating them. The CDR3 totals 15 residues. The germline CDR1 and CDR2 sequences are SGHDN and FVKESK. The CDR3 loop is CASSQDAGGLGGYTF. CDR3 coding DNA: TGTGCCAGCAGCCAAGATGCCGGGGGGCTCGGTGGCTACACCTTC. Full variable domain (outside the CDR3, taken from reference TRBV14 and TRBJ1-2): EAGVTQFPSHSVIEKGQTVTLRCDPISGHDNLYWYRRVMGKEIKFLLHFVKESKQDESGMPNNRFLAERTGGTYSTLKVQPAELEDSGVYFCASSQDAGGLGGYTFGSGTRLTVV.

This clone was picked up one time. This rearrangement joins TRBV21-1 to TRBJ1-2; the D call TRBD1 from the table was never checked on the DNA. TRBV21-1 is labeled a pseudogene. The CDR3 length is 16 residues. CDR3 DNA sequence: TGTGCCAGCAGCCTATGGGCAGGGGGTTTGATACGTGGCTACACCTTC. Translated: CASSLWAGGLIRGYTF.

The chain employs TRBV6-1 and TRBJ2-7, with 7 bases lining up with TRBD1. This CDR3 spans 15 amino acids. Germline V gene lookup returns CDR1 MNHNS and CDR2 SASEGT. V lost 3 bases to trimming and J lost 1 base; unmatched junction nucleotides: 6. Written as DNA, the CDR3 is TGTGCCAGCAGTGACCCCGGGACAGCTTCCTACGAGCAGTACTTC. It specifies CASSDPGTASYEQYF.

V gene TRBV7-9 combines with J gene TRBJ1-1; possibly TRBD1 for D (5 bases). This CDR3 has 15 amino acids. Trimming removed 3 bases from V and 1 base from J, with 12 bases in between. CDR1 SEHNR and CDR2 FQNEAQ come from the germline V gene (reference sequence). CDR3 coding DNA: TGTGCCAGCAGCTTGAGCCGGACACAGAACACTGAAGCTTTCTTT. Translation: CASSLSRTQNTEAFF.